This T cell receptor (beta chain) was recovered during a study of T cell responses to AZD1222 COVID-19 vaccine (dated by TCRdb to 2020 to 2023). About the full investigation: A total of more than 230 trial participants underwent TCR sequencing, of whom around 200 received two doses of AZD1222 and about 26 received two doses of the MenACWY control vaccine. Trial participants were enrolled by age into subgroups of 18-55, 56-69 and 70-plus years, and around 140, 26 and 57 TCR-sequenced participants, respectively, were included in these subgroups. The full study reports these points: Conclusions about previously exposed vaccinees are limited because only a handful of AZD1222 recipients were SARS-CoV-2 seropositive at baseline. After two AZD1222 doses, spike-specific TCR breadth and depth were significantly higher than at day 0 and than in MenACWY recipients. The whole spike protein was spanned by vaccine-associated CD4 TCRs, and dominant responses were seen in regions 160-218 and 743-854. The 56-69-year group was small, and its depth increase did not reach significance, likely because of low power. Participants were mostly white British, with more females than males. The authors suggested clonal diversity may have been underestimated. No day 14 peak-response samples were available, so repertoires were characterized only after the peak T cell response. Reportedly, close to half of the unique spike-specific TCRs recognized epitopes lying outside the regions that are mutated in the B.1.351 and B.1.1.7 variants.

About this clone itself: Its target antigen remains unknown. No much larger clonotype is one base removed from it; base qualities were not supplied.

Reading from cysteine to phenylalanine, the CDR3 counts 12 amino acids. Only CDR3 DNA remains: 36 bases, in frame from the first base. According to the germline V gene, CDR1 reads MDHEN and CDR2 reads SYDVKM. Trimming takes 3 bases from V and 2 bases from J, and the germline ends sit 4 bases apart. The CDR3 regions of human TCRbeta chains were analyzed by immunosequencing. The authors processed their data as follows. Repertoire TCRs were matched against a reference library of SARS-CoV-2-specific TCRs generated with the MIRA antigen-specificity platform. Breadth was defined as the fraction of unique TCRs that were SARS-CoV-2-associated, and depth was defined as the fraction of total T cells that were SARS-CoV-2-associated. Using the MIRA data, each spike-specific TCR was mapped to the spike region that the TCR reacts to and placed in a CD4 or CD8 class. Log10-transformed breadth and depth values were compared by one-way ANOVA with Sidak's multiple comparisons tests. Here the immuneACCESS table is served through TCRdb, limited to in-frame sequences with V and J called. Missing clones are a known gap in these copies; in checked studies unresolved V genes cover under half, and the rest lacks a known reason. V, J and clone size derive from that table, while D and trimming were established from the DNA sequence. A total of over 110,000 clones appear in this sample, roughly nine tenths of them only once. The ten largest clones represent 1.5% to 2% of the sample.

The time point label, as the study defines it: about 28 days (+/-7) after the second vaccine dose. AZD1222 recipients with second doses at about 4 weeks or about 12 weeks were pooled, because spike-specific TCR depth and breadth did not differ between schedules. Samples from vaccinated people were obtained from the UK trials COV001 and COV002, which included a single-blind randomized controlled phase 2/3 trial of AZD1222 (ChAdOx1 nCoV-19) in healthy adults. For TCRbeta chain sequencing, PBMC samples from trial participants were taken at day 0 and at day 28 after the second dose. The TCR sequence derives from an adult who received the AZD1222 COVID-19 vaccine. The chain was built from TRBV28 and TRBJ1-1, with no confident D gene call. The sample here was peripheral blood, taken 28 days after the second AZD1222 dose. The nucleotide sequence is given as TGTGCCAGCAGTTTCGGAAACACTGAAGCTTTCTTT. Its product reads: CASSFGNTEAFF.